This T cell receptor (beta chain) originates from a study of OX40 agonist ivuxolimab in advanced cancers. Using immunoSEQ multiplex PCR, the repertoire was profiled, and TCRdb retains in-frame clones only, with some absent. Seen here are 70,000 or so clones, about 93% observed once, and the top ten hold about 7.1%. V dropped 2 bases and J dropped 5; count of bases not matched to a gene: 5. Germline lookup yields CDR1 SGHNT and CDR2 YYREEE (reference sequence). CDR3 size: 15 residues. This sequence originates from an adult with an advanced solid tumor such as melanoma, head and neck, liver or kidney cancer. The source was CD4+ or CD8+ T cells sorted from blood, collected in a trial of the OX40 agonist ivuxolimab. The chain couples TRBV5-4 to TRBJ2-1; TRBD2 aligns across 9 bases. The CDR3 reads CASSLGGGAHNEQFF. CDR3 sequence (DNA): TGTGCCAGCAGCTTAGGCGGGGGGGCACACAATGAGCAGTTCTTC.